This is a list of T cell receptor beta chains from one sample in a study of T cells after yellow fever vaccination. TCRdb fed the 5' RACE reads into MiXCR, producing one record per CDR3 protein. The data show 300,000 or so distinct CDR3 sequences, 6.5% to 8.5% seen once. The sequenced sample was PBMCs, obtained approximately 40 days after the first yellow fever vaccination. The receptors come from a man in his late teens or twenties who received the YFV17D yellow fever vaccine. The conserved cysteine and the conserved F or W are not part of the CDR3 here.

j_call v_call cdr3_aa
TRBJ2-3 TRBV7-2 ASSLKRGGSTDTQY
TRBJ2-7 TRBV20-1 SAEGWRDPGEQY
TRBJ2-7 TRBV7-9 ASSLGAGPSYEQY
TRBJ2-1 TRBV3-1 ASSHVAGAYNEQF
TRBJ2-1 TRBV6-2/TRBV6-3 ASSYDSKQF
TRBJ1-2 TRBV29-1 SVEDRGRTGALGPYGYT
TRBJ1-5 TRBV20-1 SARDRGTGVHQPQH
TRBJ1-6 TRBV4-1 ASSQYEDNSPLH
TRBJ1-4 TRBV7-9 ASSLSDTNEKLF
TRBJ2-7 TRBV20-1 SARGGGFLYEQY
TRBJ2-5 TRBV18 ASSPEEGSQETQY
TRBJ2-7 TRBV28 ASTLEPGLSYEQY
TRBJ2-7 TRBV15 ATSGQGLSSYEQY
TRBJ2-1 TRBV19 ASSTPGTDYNEQF
TRBJ2-5 TRBV7-2 ASSLVRGGRETQY
TRBJ2-7 TRBV5-1 ASSLAAGYEQY
TRBJ2-7 TRBV7-9 ASTRGQTAYEQY
TRBJ2-3 TRBV11-3 ASSDSGQAQDTQY
TRBJ2-2 TRBV20-1 SATHRGNTGELF
TRBJ2-2 TRBV6-5 ASSPLGGAWSGELF
TRBJ2-1 TRBV12-3/TRBV12-4 ASNDLYNEQF
TRBJ2-7 TRBV6-5 ASSYPGSYEQY
TRBJ2-1 TRBV7-6 ASSFGPGTSGGYNEQF
TRBJ2-1 TRBV7-9 ASRGLAGGPHEQF
TRBJ1-5 TRBV4-1 ASSPQVRGSGSQPQH
TRBJ2-2 TRBV5-1 ASSLAGSSGGAGTGELF
TRBJ1-5 TRBV28 ASSLAQGDQPQH
TRBJ2-5 TRBV9 ASSPLDGPFETQY
TRBJ2-7 TRBV29-1 SVEEGQPYEQY
TRBJ2-1 TRBV25-1 ASSESIQAYNEQF
TRBJ1-6 TRBV5-1 ASRAGTGGGVRSPLH
TRBJ2-5 TRBV5-1 ASSPGPLPQETQY
TRBJ2-5 TRBV7-2 ASSLGGGASETQY
TRBJ1-4 TRBV6-1 ASSRTLRLDEKLF
TRBJ2-3 TRBV10-3 AISPGPTDTQY
TRBJ1-1 TRBV18 ASSPQGDTEAF
TRBJ1-6 TRBV10-3 AISDQGDNSPLH
TRBJ2-1 TRBV7-2 SGGSSYNEQF
TRBJ2-7 TRBV7-9 ASSLERGLGYEQY
TRBJ2-1 TRBV7-2 ASSPRSDRGNEQF
TRBJ1-4 TRBV12-3/TRBV12-4 ASSSLHRKREKLF
TRBJ2-3 TRBV7-2 ASSLGTGGPTDTQY
TRBJ1-2 TRBV7-2 ASSKDWNGYT
TRBJ2-2 TRBV28 ASSTTTALGNGELF
TRBJ2-6 TRBV4-1 ASSPGQEQAGANVLT
TRBJ2-3 TRBV5-8 ASSPLGGSTTDTQY
TRBJ1-6 TRBV4-3 ASSQGDRDNSPLH
TRBJ2-5 TRBV3-1 ASSPRGGYQETQY
TRBJ2-5 TRBV7-7 ASSEHPGETQY
TRBJ1-6 TRBV4-2 ASSQDSMSGGLYNSPLH
TRBJ1-2 TRBV7-9 ASKGDGTGVYGYT
TRBJ2-3 TRBV19 ATGGGLADTQY
TRBJ2-1 TRBV6-1 ASRRGGSYNEQF
TRBJ2-2 TRBV7-9 ASSLRGGPTGELF
TRBJ1-1 TRBV6-5 ASSYSMLYDRVSTEAF
TRBJ2-7 TRBV6-9 ASKKRGVFYEQY
TRBJ1-4 TRBV6-1 ASSPRRDEKLF
TRBJ2-1 TRBV7-6 ASSSEGQGWDEQF
TRBJ2-3 TRBV2 ASNRLAGVTDTQY